The 4 T cell receptor beta chains below were found in one sample sequenced in a study of neurological immune-mediated disorders. TCRdb re-called the 5' RACE reads through MiXCR, storing one row per CDR3 protein. The sample carries roughly 76,000 distinct CDR3 sequences, around 3% recorded once. The specimen sequenced was PBMCs. The receptors stem from a woman between 45 and 60 years old with multiple sclerosis.

This clonotype was observed many times. The CDR3, as DNA: TGTGCCAGCAGCTTCACCAACGATCAGCCCCAGCATTTT. Protein product: CASSFTNDQPQHF. This chain uses TRBV7-2 with TRBJ1-5; D remains unclear. V lost 3 bases to trimming and J lost 5 bases, with 8 bases between them. Looked up from germline, CDR1 is SGHTA and CDR2 is FQGNSA. The CDR3 length is 13 residues. Looking up the rest from reference TRBV7-2 and TRBJ1-5 gives the full variable domain: GAGVSQSPSNKVTEKGKDVELRCDPISGHTALYWYRQSLGQGLEFLIYFQGNSAPDKSGLPSDRFSAERTGGSVSTLTIQRTQQEDSAVYLCASSFTNDQPQHFGDGTRLSIL.

This clonotype was picked up many times. This chain connects TRBV9 to TRBJ2-1, with TRBD2 as a possible D gene (5 bases). Trimming stripped 3 bases from V and 6 bases from J, with 13 bases between. Germline V gives CDR1 SGDLS, CDR2 YYNGEE. This CDR3 has 14 residues. The CDR3 here is CASSADLEVNEQFF. The CDR3, as DNA: TGTGCCAGCAGCGCGGACCTGGAGGTCAATGAGCAGTTCTTC.

This clonotype was observed at least ten times. The chain joins TRBV20-1 to TRBJ1-1; TRBD1 aligns across 10 bases. Germline lookup yields CDR1 DFQATT and CDR2 SNEGSKA (reference sequence). V gave up 6 bases and J gave up 9 bases; unmatched junction bases: 7. The CDR3 spans 12 residues. CDR3 protein: CSARQGALQAFF. As DNA, the CDR3 is TGCAGTGCCAGACAGGGGGCCCTCCAAGCTTTCTTT.

This clonotype has ten or more counts. The rearrangement joins TRBV7-2 to TRBJ2-1; 9 bases match TRBD1. CDR3 length equals 16 residues. J was trimmed by 0 bases and V by 1 base; bases with no gene match: 1. Germline V gene data show CDR1 as SGHTA and CDR2 as FQGNSA. The CDR3 sequence: CASSLGDRVSYNEQFF. The CDR3 bases are TGTGCCAGCAGCTTAGGGGACAGGGTCTCCTACAATGAGCAGTTCTTC.